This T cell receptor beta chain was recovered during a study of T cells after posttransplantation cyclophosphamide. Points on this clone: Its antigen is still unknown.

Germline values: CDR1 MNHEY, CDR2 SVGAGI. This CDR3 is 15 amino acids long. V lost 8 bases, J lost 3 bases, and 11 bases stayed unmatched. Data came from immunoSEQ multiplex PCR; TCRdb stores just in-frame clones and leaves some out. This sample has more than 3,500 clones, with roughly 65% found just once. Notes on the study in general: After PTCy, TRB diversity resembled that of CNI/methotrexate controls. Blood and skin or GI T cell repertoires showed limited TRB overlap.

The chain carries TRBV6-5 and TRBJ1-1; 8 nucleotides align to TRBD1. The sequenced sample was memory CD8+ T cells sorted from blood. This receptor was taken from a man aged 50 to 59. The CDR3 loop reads CASRPDRTGYTEAFF. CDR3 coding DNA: TGTGCCAGCCGTCCTGACCGGACAGGGTACACTGAAGCTTTCTTT.